The clone carrying this T cell receptor beta chain was counted ten times or more. The antigen is not known. The sample is drawn from a study of T-cell memory formation after mild COVID-19. Study-level results: In second-wave clones peaking day 37, SARS-CoV-2 specificity remained unconfirmed. Researchers found some responding clones in pre-infection memory, a sign that cross-reactive memory joined. CD4/CD8 balance characterized clones contracting day 15 to 85, and CD4+ skew characterized later expanders.

A 5'RACE reaction primed in the constant segment made cDNA libraries of TCR alpha and TCR beta, and these carried sample barcodes and UMIs. TCRdb re-derived calls from the 5' RACE reads in MiXCR, one entry per CDR3 protein. The data show more than 55,000 distinct CDR3 sequences, with over 7.5% seen just once and approximately 1.2% held by the top ten. The TCR originated in a man between 18 and 29 years old who had mild COVID-19 (a few samples of this study predate the infection). Cell type and time point are not known. The sequenced sample was PBMCs or a T cell subset sorted from them (not recorded which).

The CDR3 reads CAILIPGRLAKNIQYF. CDR3 coding DNA: TGTGCCATCCTTATCCCGGGACGGCTAGCCAAAAACATTCAGTACTTC. The chain joins TRBV21-1 to TRBJ2-4; the D call TRBD1 from the table was never checked on the DNA. TRBV21-1 represents a pseudogene. The CDR3 has 16 amino acids.